This T cell receptor beta chain was captured in a study of blood T cell repertoires in COVID-19. Across the study: COVID-19 samples from acute and convalescent phases originated in the United States, Italy and Spain. Sources were T cells, B-cell-depleted T cells, or PBMCs; the material itself was cDNA or gDNA.

In its sample, this clone was seen once. Authors' analysis steps: Estimation of nucleated cell counts was performed using reference gene primer amplification. TCRdb keeps only in-frame clones here, not all; method: immunoSEQ multiplex PCR. Clonal size and the V and J genes are those of that table, whereas D and trimming came from the DNA. The sample carries around 70,000 clones, about nine tenths recorded once. The germline V gene has CDR1 MNHNY and CDR2 SVGAGI (reference sequence). The CDR3 covers 15 residues. Trimming removed 0 bases at V and 3 bases at J, with 11 bases between. Sequencing was performed on peripheral blood. The clonotype was recovered from a human donor in a cohort sampled during active COVID-19. The gene calls are TRBV6-6 and TRBJ1-1, with TRBD1 as a possible D gene (5 bases). CDR3 coding DNA: TGTGCCAGCAGTTACTCCGGGGCGGGGGACACTGAAGCTTTCTTT. Amino acid sequence: CASSYSGAGDTEAFF.